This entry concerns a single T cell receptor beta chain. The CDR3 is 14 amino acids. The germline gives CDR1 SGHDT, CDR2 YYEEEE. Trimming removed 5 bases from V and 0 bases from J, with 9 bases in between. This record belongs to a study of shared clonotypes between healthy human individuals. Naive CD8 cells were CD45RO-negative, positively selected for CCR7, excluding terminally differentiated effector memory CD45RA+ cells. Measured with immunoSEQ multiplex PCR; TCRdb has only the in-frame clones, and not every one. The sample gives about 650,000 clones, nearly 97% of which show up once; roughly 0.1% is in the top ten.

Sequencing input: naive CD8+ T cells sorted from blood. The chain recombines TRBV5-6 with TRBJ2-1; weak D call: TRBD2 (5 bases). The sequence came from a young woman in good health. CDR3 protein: CASRQRSSYNEQFF. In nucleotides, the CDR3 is TGTGCCAGCAGGCAGCGGAGCTCCTACAATGAGCAGTTCTTC.